This entry lists 26 T cell receptor beta chains sequenced from one sample in a study of cytomegalovirus exposure and HLA in healthy donors. Both 60 Vbeta primers and 13 Jbeta primers went into the PCR. Generated by immunoSEQ multiplex PCR, the TCRdb table keeps only in-frame clones and is missing some. Of almost 85,000 clones listed, around 78% are singletons. Sample: PBMCs. The receptors come from a male donor in good health and CMV-seropositive.

The gene calls are TRBV4-1 and TRBJ2-7, with 10 positions matching TRBD2. J gave up 3 bases and V 2 bases, and 7 bases lay outside the gene matches. The CDR3 covers 16 residues. Germline V CDR1 and CDR2: MGHRA, YSYEKL. The CDR3 here is CASSQTVASGSYEQYF. The CDR3 nucleotides read TGCGCCAGCAGCCAAACTGTGGCTAGCGGGAGCTACGAGCAGTACTTC.

The chain links TRBV5-1 to TRBJ2-1, with D perhaps TRBD1 (6 bases). In germline, CDR1 is SGHRS, CDR2 YFSETQ. The CDR3 has 13 residues. The V gene lost 0 bases and the J gene lost 10 bases, with 11 bases spanning the gap. The DNA for the CDR3 is TGCGCCAGCAGCTTGGGGCAGGGGACGGAGCAGTTCTTC. Encoded protein: CASSLGQGTEQFF.

The J gene is TRBJ1-5, the V gene TRBV7-2; 7 bases align to TRBD1. This CDR3 comprises 15 residues. Losses at the gene ends were 4 bases for V and 2 bases for J; bases not matched to a gene: 5. The germline V gene encodes CDR1 SGHTA and CDR2 FQGNSA. This CDR3 is CASSYSGTGNQPQHF. The CDR3 DNA is TGTGCCAGCAGCTACTCCGGGACAGGCAATCAGCCCCAGCATTTT.

This clone was observed a handful of times. The rearrangement links TRBV30 to TRBJ1-5; D not certain. The V end was cut by 0 bases, the J end by 2 bases, with 11 bases between. Germline loops: CDR1 GTSNPN, CDR2 SVGIG (reference sequence). CDR3 length: 15 amino acids. The CDR3 DNA reads as TGTGCCTGGAGTGTGGGCGGGAAGGGCAATCAGCCCCAGCATTTT. Protein sequence: CAWSVGGKGNQPQHF.

This clone was observed a few times. The chain has TRBV5-4 and TRBJ1-2; D uncertain. Trimming left V 2 bases short and J 4 bases short, with 9 bases between. This CDR3 is built from 13 residues. CDR1 and CDR2 (germline): SGHNT, YYREEE (reference sequence). The CDR3 DNA reads TGTGCCAGCAGCTTCGAGTCGGTCTATGGCTACACCTTC. Translation: CASSFESVYGYTF.

V usage is TRBV6-5 and J usage is TRBJ1-2, with 7 positions matching TRBD1. Unmatched junction bases numbered 13, after V lost 4 bases and J lost 8 bases. The CDR3 totals 15 residues. The germline gives CDR1 MNHEY, CDR2 SVGAGI. For the CDR3, the DNA is TGTGCCAGCAGTTTGACAGGGCCCCCTACTCGGGGCTACACCTTC. Translating gives CASSLTGPPTRGYTF.

The V and J genes are TRBV30 and TRBJ2-3; no definite D call. The CDR3 spans 13 residues. Germline V lookup: CDR1 GTSNPN, CDR2 SVGIG (reference sequence). Written as DNA, the CDR3 is TGTGCGGCCCGCGGATATGGCACAGATACGCAGTATTTT. Protein product: CAARGYGTDTQYF. Full variable domain (rest looked up from reference TRBV30 and TRBJ2-3): SQTIHQWPATLVQPVGSPLSLECTVEGTSNPNLYWYRQAAGRGLQLLFYSVGIGQISSEVPQNLSASRPQDRQFILSSKKLLLSDSGFYLCAARGYGTDTQYFGPGTRLTVL.

The chain links TRBV27 to TRBJ2-3, with 7 bases matching TRBD1. The CDR3 has 15 amino acids. With V trimmed by 4 bases and J by 3 bases, 7 bases remained unmatched. The V gene's germline CDR1 is MNHEY and CDR2 SMNVEV (reference sequence). CDR3: CASSSGQLITDTQYF. The CDR3 DNA reads as TGTGCCAGCAGTTCGGGACAGCTTATAACAGATACGCAGTATTTT.

The J gene is TRBJ2-7, the V gene TRBV7-9; possibly TRBD2 for D (5 bases). The CDR3 spans 12 residues. V was trimmed by 11 bases and J by 0 bases, leaving 11 bases between them. Germline loops: CDR1 SEHNR, CDR2 FQNEAQ (reference sequence). In nucleotides, the CDR3 is TGTGCCTACAGCGGACCCTCCTACGAGCAGTACTTC. This encodes CAYSGPSYEQYF.

The V gene is TRBV10-1, the J gene TRBJ2-3; D remains ambiguous. V shed 8 bases and J shed 1 base, with 7 bases lying between them. CDR1 is WNHNN and CDR2 is SYGVQD in the germline V gene (reference sequence). The CDR3 contains 12 residues. Written as DNA, the CDR3 is TGCGCCAGCGCGGCCGGCACAGATACGCAGTATTTT. It codes for CASAAGTDTQYF.

This chain connects TRBV5-1 to TRBJ2-3; 10 bases map to TRBD2. V lost 1 base to trimming and J lost 2 bases; unmatched junction nucleotides: 19. The CDR3 is made up of 21 amino acids. Per germline, CDR1 SGHRS and CDR2 YFSETQ. Here the CDR3 DNA reads TGCGCCAGCAGCTTGAGCGGCGGGGCTAGCGGGGGTAAGATACTCACAGATACGCAGTATTTT. It encodes CASSLSGGASGGKILTDTQYF.

The rearrangement links TRBV30 to TRBJ2-3, with TRBD2 matching over 16 bases. Losses at the gene ends were 2 bases for V and 0 bases for J; bases not matched to a gene: 8. Germline V gene data show CDR1 as GTSNPN and CDR2 as SVGIG (reference sequence). The length of the CDR3 is 19 residues. The CDR3 spells CAWSPGLAGGPLSTDTQYF. DNA of the CDR3: TGTGCCTGGAGTCCGGGACTAGCGGGAGGGCCATTAAGCACAGATACGCAGTATTTT.

The chain recombines TRBV15 with TRBJ2-7, with D perhaps TRBD1 (6 bases). V shed 5 bases and J shed 5 bases, with 22 bases lying between them. Looked up from germline, CDR1 is LNHNV and CDR2 is YYDKDF (reference sequence). This CDR3 comprises 16 residues. CDR3 protein: CATSPPAGRGFHEQYF. DNA of the CDR3: TGTGCCACCAGCCCCCCGGCCGGCAGGGGTTTCCACGAGCAGTACTTC.

This chain connects TRBV6-1 to TRBJ2-3; 9 positions agree with TRBD1. This CDR3 region has 15 residues. Looked up from germline, CDR1 is MNHNS and CDR2 is SASEGT. V dropped 2 bases and J dropped 6; count of bases not matched to a gene: 6. CDR3 sequence reads: CASSEIQGAVDTQYF. The CDR3 nucleotides are TGTGCCAGCAGTGAAATACAGGGGGCTGTGGATACGCAGTATTTT.

This chain uses TRBV7-9 with TRBJ2-7, with a possible D match to TRBD2 (5 bases). The CDR3 loop spans 12 amino acids. V was cut by 1 base and J by 10 bases, with 11 bases left in between. Germline CDR1 reads SEHNR; CDR2 reads FQNEAQ (reference sequence). CDR3: CASSLELSGQYF. DNA of the CDR3: TGTGCCAGCAGCTTAGAATTGAGCGGACAGTACTTC.

This clone was seen a few times. The chain carries TRBV28 and TRBJ1-2; the D gene is possibly TRBD1 (6 bases). This CDR3 region has 13 residues. Trimming removed 3 bases at V and 5 bases at J, with 10 bases between. Germline loops: CDR1 MDHEN, CDR2 SYDVKM. CDR3 residues: CASSFRGGYGYTF. CDR3 DNA: TGTGCCAGCAGTTTCAGGGGCGGGTATGGCTACACCTTC.

The chain couples TRBV18 to TRBJ2-7, with D possibly being TRBD2 (5 bases). Trimming left V 1 base short and J 1 base short, with 17 bases between. The CDR3 consists of 17 residues. Germline CDR1 KGHSH, CDR2 LQKENI. CDR3 sequence: CASSPLPKAGNSYEQYF. In DNA form, the CDR3 reads TGTGCCAGCTCACCACTCCCCAAGGCGGGTAATTCCTACGAGCAGTACTTC. Full variable domain (rest looked up from reference TRBV18 and TRBJ2-7): NAGVMQNPRHLVRRRGQEARLRCSPMKGHSHVYWYRQLPEEGLKFMVYLQKENIIDESGMPKERFSAEFPKEGPSILRIQQVVRGDSAAYFCASSPLPKAGNSYEQYFGPGTRLTVT.

This clone was detected a few times. This chain links TRBV30 with TRBJ1-4; D gene uncertain. Germline CDR1 is GTSNPN and CDR2 is SVGIG (reference sequence). There are 11 residues in the CDR3. V lost 2 bases and J lost 5, with 3 bases in between. This CDR3 reads CAWSRNEKLFF. The CDR3 DNA reads as TGTGCCTGGAGTCGGAATGAAAAACTGTTTTTT.

The chain recombines TRBV28 with TRBJ1-1; possible D gene TRBD1, 5 bases. V was trimmed by 3 bases and J by 5 bases, leaving 7 bases between them. This CDR3 comprises 12 residues. Per germline, CDR1 MDHEN and CDR2 SYDVKM. Here the CDR3 reads CASSFGGTEAFF. The DNA for the CDR3 is TGTGCCAGCAGTTTTGGGGGGACTGAAGCTTTCTTT.

The CDR3 nucleotides read TGCGCCAGCAGCTTGGAGGGGGGGGGTAACTATGGCTACACCTTC. Its translation is CASSLEGGGNYGYTF. The genes are TRBV5-1 and TRBJ1-2, with D possibly being TRBD1 (6 bases). V was trimmed by 0 bases and J by 1 base, leaving 10 bases between them. CDR1 is SGHRS and CDR2 is YFSETQ in the germline V gene. CDR3 length: 15 residues.

This clone was counted only a few times. This same CDR3 is encoded by further DNA sequences in the sample. The chain is built from TRBV27 and TRBJ2-7; D is undetermined. Trimming left V 3 bases short and J 6 bases short, with 9 bases between. Germline loops: CDR1 MNHEY, CDR2 SMNVEV (reference sequence). The CDR3 has 12 amino acids. CDR3 loop: CASSFPGSEQYF. The CDR3, as DNA: TGTGCCAGCAGTTTCCCCGGTAGCGAGCAGTACTTC.

This clone came up a few times. The V gene is TRBV5-4, the J gene TRBJ1-1, with 8 bases that match TRBD1. The CDR3 contains 13 residues. The J segment lost 7 bases and the V segment lost 3 bases, leaving 5 bases of the junction unmatched. Germline V gene data show CDR1 as SGHNT and CDR2 as YYREEE (reference sequence). CDR3 nucleotides: TGTGCCAGCAGCTCGGACAGGGTTGGTGAAGCTTTCTTT. It translates to CASSSDRVGEAFF.

This clone was recorded only once. The chain links TRBV7-6 to TRBJ2-7; D is undetermined. The germline V gene encodes CDR1 SGHVS and CDR2 FNYEAQ. The V and J ends lost 1 base and 6 bases respectively, with 13 bases between them. This CDR3 contains 14 residues. CDR3 coding DNA: TGTGCCAGCAGCTTAGGGGCCTCGCCCTCCGAGCAGTACTTC. Protein: CASSLGASPSEQYF.

This sequence joins TRBV6-1 and TRBJ2-3; D is uncertain. The CDR3 is made up of 13 amino acids. From germline, CDR1 is MNHNS and CDR2 SASEGT. Trimming removed 3 bases from V and 2 bases from J, with 6 bases in between. The DNA for the CDR3 is TGTGCCAGCAGTGATGTCTACACAGATACGCAGTATTTT. It translates to CASSDVYTDTQYF.

V is TRBV29-1 and J is TRBJ2-1; 15 nucleotides agree with TRBD2. The CDR3 loop spans 15 amino acids. Trimming cost V 7 bases and J 7 bases; bases outside gene matches: 8. Looked up from germline, CDR1 is SQVTM and CDR2 is ANQGSEA. The CDR3: CSAGLAGGPGNEQFF. As DNA, the CDR3 is TGCAGCGCTGGACTAGCGGGAGGGCCGGGGAATGAGCAGTTCTTC.

This clone came up a few times. The rearrangement links TRBV4-1 to TRBJ1-1; TRBD1 matches at 8 bases. Germline CDR1 reads MGHRA; CDR2 reads YSYEKL. After removal of 1 base from V and 4 bases from J, the junction contained 5 bases not matched to a gene. The length of the CDR3 is 15 residues. This CDR3 reads CASSQVDREGTEAFF. In DNA, the CDR3 is TGCGCCAGCAGCCAAGTGGACAGGGAAGGCACTGAAGCTTTCTTT.